The 16 T cell receptor beta chains in this list originate from one sample, sequenced in a study of cytomegalovirus exposure and HLA in healthy donors. A multiplex PCR was run with 60 Vbeta primers and 13 Jbeta primers. Libraries were prepared by immunoSEQ multiplex PCR; TCRdb keeps only in-frame clonotypes and omits some of them. The sample contains 96,000 or so clones, about four fifths of which appear only once. The sequencing sample was made of PBMCs. Receptors originate from a woman aged 70 to 79 in good health and CMV-seropositive.

The chain carries TRBV9 and TRBJ2-1; 8 bases line up with TRBD2. The CDR3 length is 14 residues. Per germline, CDR1 SGDLS and CDR2 YYNGEE. J gave up 8 bases and V 0 bases, and 4 bases lay outside the gene matches. The CDR3 DNA sequence: TGTGCCAGCAGCGTAGCGGGAGGGCCCTATGAGCAGTTCTTC. This codes for CASSVAGGPYEQFF.

This rearrangement joins TRBV19 to TRBJ1-5, with 10 bases aligning to TRBD1. J gave up 7 bases and V 8 bases, and 17 bases lay outside the gene matches. Per the germline V gene, CDR1 is LNHDA and CDR2 is SQIVND (reference sequence). The CDR3 loop spans 17 amino acids. The CDR3, as DNA: TGTGCCAGTCGGGACAGGGGCGGATTAGTAGGGGCCCAGCCCCAGCATTTT. Translating it yields CASRDRGGLVGAQPQHF.

This chain joins TRBV18 and TRBJ1-6, with 7 bases aligning to TRBD1. CDR1 KGHSH and CDR2 LQKENI come from the germline V gene. Trimming at V came to 2 bases and at J to 10 bases, leaving 11 bases not matched to a gene. The CDR3 consists of 16 residues. DNA of the CDR3: TGTGCCAGCTCACCATCGAACAGGGGCGTCGGGTCACCCCTCCACTTT. Amino acids: CASSPSNRGVGSPLHF. The whole variable domain, remainder taken from reference TRBV18 and TRBJ1-6, is NAGVMQNPRHLVRRRGQEARLRCSPMKGHSHVYWYRQLPEEGLKFMVYLQKENIIDESGMPKERFSAEFPKEGPSILRIQQVVRGDSAAYFCASSPSNRGVGSPLHFGNGTRLTVT.

The CDR3 here is CASSLWLTGASTDTQYF. The CDR3 DNA reads as TGTGCCAGCAGCTTATGGTTGACAGGGGCCTCCACAGATACGCAGTATTTT. The chain couples TRBV11-2 to TRBJ2-3; 8 bases align to TRBD1. Trimming cost V 2 bases and J 2 bases; bases outside gene matches: 9. The CDR3 runs 17 residues. The V gene's germline CDR1 is SGHAT and CDR2 FQNNGV.

This clone was seen a few times. This rearrangement joins TRBV23-1 to TRBJ2-7, with TRBD1 matching over 8 bases. TRBV23-1 qualifies as an ORF whose function is uncertain. Germline trimming cut 3 bases from V and 4 bases from J; bases unmatched to any gene: 2. The CDR3 is made up of 13 amino acids. CDR3 bases: TGCGCCAGCAGTCAGGGACAGGAGTACGAGCAGTACTTC. Its translation is CASSQGQEYEQYF.

The chain uses TRBV6-5 and TRBJ2-1; TRBD2 agrees at 10 bases. CDR1 and CDR2 (germline): MNHEY, SVGAGI. The V and J ends lost 0 bases and 6 bases, in that order; junction bases with no gene match: 5. The CDR3 covers 16 residues. The CDR3 is CASSYSRASGGNEQFF. The CDR3 DNA follows: TGTGCCAGCAGTTACTCTAGGGCTAGCGGGGGCAATGAGCAGTTCTTC.

The chain combines TRBV7-9 with TRBJ2-7; D might be TRBD2 (5 bases). CDR1 SEHNR and CDR2 FQNEAQ come from the germline V gene (reference sequence). The V end was cut by 4 bases, the J end by 2 bases, with 18 bases between. This CDR3 is built from 16 residues. CDR3 sequence (DNA): TGTGCCAGCAGCTCCCTCGAGGTAACGGGAACCTACGAGCAGTACTTC. Translated, it gives CASSSLEVTGTYEQYF.

This chain joins TRBV19 and TRBJ1-6, with 8 bases matching TRBD1. CDR3 size: 16 residues. The germline gives CDR1 LNHDA, CDR2 SQIVND (reference sequence). With V trimmed by 4 bases and J by 7 bases, 9 bases remained unmatched. DNA for the CDR3: TGTGCCAGTAGTACCGGACAGGGAGGGCTCAATTCACCCCTCCACTTT. The encoded protein is CASSTGQGGLNSPLHF.

This chain links TRBV7-2 with TRBJ2-2; 7 bases agree with TRBD2. Germline-derived CDR1 and CDR2 are SGHTA and FQGNSA. Trimming cost V 2 bases and J 0 bases; bases outside gene matches: 6. This CDR3 comprises 17 residues. CDR3 region: CASSLNGGGTNTGELFF. CDR3 DNA sequence: TGTGCCAGCAGCTTAAATGGGGGGGGGACGAACACCGGGGAGCTGTTTTTT.

The rearrangement links TRBV5-1 to TRBJ2-7, with unresolved D. CDR1 is SGHRS, CDR2 YFSETQ, per germline. CDR3 size: 14 residues. Trimming shortened V by 4 bases and J by 2 bases, and 13 bases separated the two germline ends. The CDR3 here is CASSPAPQTYEQYF. In DNA, the CDR3 is TGCGCCAGCAGCCCAGCCCCACAGACCTACGAGCAGTACTTC.

The V gene is TRBV4-2, the J gene TRBJ1-4, with TRBD1 as a possible D gene (5 bases). Trimming cost V 4 bases and J 8 bases, with 20 bases left between them. The CDR3 is 16 residues long. CDR1 is LGHNA, CDR2 YNFKEQ, per germline. DNA for the CDR3: TGTGCCAGCAGCCTCCTTCGGGAGGCAGGGTCGGAAAAACTGTTTTTT. This gives the protein CASSLLREAGSEKLFF.

V is TRBV9 and J is TRBJ1-2, with 10 positions matching TRBD1. The CDR3 is 15 amino acids. The germline CDR1 and CDR2 sequences are SGDLS and YYNGEE. J gave up 7 bases and V 0 bases, and 6 bases lay outside the gene matches. CDR3 nucleotides: TGTGCCAGCAGCGTAGCTCTGGGACAGGGGACTGGCTACACCTTC. This sequence encodes CASSVALGQGTGYTF.

The chain has TRBV9 and TRBJ1-4; TRBD1 agrees at 10 bases. The ends lost 3 bases at V and 8 bases at J; junction bases unmatched: 16. CDR3 length: 18 amino acids. The germline CDR1 and CDR2 sequences are SGDLS and YYNGEE. The CDR3 sequence: CASSGKRDRGRVYEKLFF. The DNA of the CDR3 is TGTGCCAGCAGCGGAAAACGGGACAGGGGCAGAGTCTACGAAAAACTGTTTTTT.

This clone was counted a few times. The V gene is TRBV5-1, the J gene TRBJ2-3, with 8 bases identical to TRBD2. This CDR3 has 15 amino acids. CDR1 and CDR2 (germline): SGHRS, YFSETQ. Trimming at V came to 6 bases and at J to 1 base, leaving 7 bases not matched to a gene. CDR3 in DNA: TGCGCCAGCACCACGCCGACTAGCGGCACAGATACGCAGTATTTT. This sequence encodes CASTTPTSGTDTQYF.

This clone came up a few times. V and J are TRBV5-5 and TRBJ1-3; D not certain. Trimming took off 0 bases at V and 0 bases at J, with 7 bases between the two ends. Germline values: CDR1 SGHKS, CDR2 YYEKEE (reference sequence). CDR3 length: 15 amino acids. In DNA form, the CDR3 reads TGTGCCAGCAGCTTGGGAGCGGGCTCTGGAAACACCATATATTTT. It codes for CASSLGAGSGNTIYF.

This clone was seen only a few times. V and J are TRBV18 and TRBJ1-5; possible D gene TRBD1, 6 bases. This CDR3 contains 15 residues. CDR1 KGHSH and CDR2 LQKENI come from the germline V gene. V was trimmed by 5 bases and J by 2 bases, leaving 13 bases between them. Here the CDR3 reads CASSKGENGNQPQHF. CDR3 DNA: TGTGCCAGCTCAAAGGGGGAAAACGGCAATCAGCCCCAGCATTTT.